The 5 T cell receptor beta chains in this list originate from one sample, sequenced in a study of cytomegalovirus exposure and HLA in healthy donors. Profiling relied on immunoSEQ multiplex PCR, and the TCRdb table lists in-frame clones only, not all of them. Found here are around 94,000 clones, roughly 94% of them singletons; the top ten hold roughly 0.9%. The sample was PBMCs. These receptors originate from a woman aged 18-35 years in good health and CMV-seronegative.

This clone was observed once. The chain couples TRBV6-1 to TRBJ1-1; D is perhaps TRBD1 (6 bases). The CDR3 covers 13 residues. In germline, CDR1 is MNHNS, CDR2 SASEGT. V was trimmed by 7 bases and J by 5 bases, leaving 14 bases between them. The CDR3 loop reads CASTLTGRTEAFF. The DNA of the CDR3 is TGTGCCAGCACCCTGACAGGCAGGACTGAAGCTTTCTTT.

This chain links TRBV9 with TRBJ1-1; weak D call: TRBD1 (5 bases). V was clipped by 4 bases and J by 3 bases, with 13 bases between them. CDR3 length: 14 amino acids. Germline CDR1 reads SGDLS; CDR2 reads YYNGEE. The CDR3 nucleotides are TGTGCCAGCAGCACTGAGGGGAGGGACACTGAAGCTTTCTTT. Translated, it gives CASSTEGRDTEAFF.

This chain uses TRBV9 with TRBJ2-1; 16 bases align to TRBD2. The germline gives CDR1 SGDLS, CDR2 YYNGEE. The CDR3 contains 18 residues. V shed 4 bases, J shed 2 bases, and the junction held 6 bases outside the gene matches. DNA of the CDR3: TGTGCCAGCAGCTCCTCGGGACTAGCGGGAGGGACCTACAATGAGCAGTTCTTC. As protein: CASSSSGLAGGTYNEQFF. Full variable domain (rest looked up from reference TRBV9 and TRBJ2-1): DSGVTQTPKHLITATGQRVTLRCSPRSGDLSVYWYQQSLDQGLQFLIQYYNGEERAKGNILERFSAQQFPDLHSELNLSSLELGDSALYFCASSSSGLAGGTYNEQFFGPGTRLTVL.

The chain is built from TRBV19 and TRBJ1-2; the D is unclear. V was cut by 5 bases and J by 4 bases, with 17 bases left in between. This CDR3 spans 15 amino acids. Germline CDR1 is LNHDA and CDR2 is SQIVND (reference sequence). The CDR3 loop is CASSADTNLPYGYTF. The DNA of the CDR3 is TGTGCCAGTAGTGCAGATACTAACCTTCCCTATGGCTACACCTTC.

A single count supports this clone. The rearrangement uses TRBV6-1 and TRBJ2-3, with D perhaps TRBD2 (6 bases). Germline CDR1 reads MNHNS; CDR2 reads SASEGT. With 3 bases removed from V and 2 bases from J, the gap between germline ends came to 18 bases. CDR3 length: 17 amino acids. CDR3 sequence reads: CASSEKRASAFTDTQYF. The CDR3 coding sequence is TGTGCCAGCAGTGAGAAGAGAGCTAGCGCCTTCACAGATACGCAGTATTTT.